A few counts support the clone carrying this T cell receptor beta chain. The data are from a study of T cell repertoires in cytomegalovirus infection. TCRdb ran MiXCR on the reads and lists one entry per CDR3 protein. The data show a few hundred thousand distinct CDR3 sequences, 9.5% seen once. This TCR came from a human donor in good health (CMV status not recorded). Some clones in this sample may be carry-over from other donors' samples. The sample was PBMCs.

As DNA, the CDR3 is TGTGCCAGCAGCTTCCAGGTCACCCAAAACATTCAGTACTTC. The encoded protein is CASSFQVTQNIQYF. The chain carries TRBV6-2 or TRBV6-3 and TRBJ2-4; no definite D call. CDR1 MNHEY and CDR2 SVGEGT come from the germline V gene. The V and J ends lost 6 bases and 5 bases respectively, with 14 bases between them. CDR3 length: 14 residues.